This TCR beta chain appears in the sequencing data of a study of blood T cells in healthy people across ages. Looking at the study overall: When template switching was applied, about one barcoded beta molecule was captured per two T cells. Study findings and constraints: It was not known whether donors were CMV positive (a possible confounder of expanded clonotype changes). Versus aged donors, long-lived donors had higher diversity and more naive CD4+ cells.

This clonotype was seen more than once but under ten times. Its antigen is not known. Germline trimming cut 5 bases from V and 1 base from J; bases unmatched to any gene: 19. The CDR3 contains 19 residues. Germline V gene lookup returns CDR1 SGHTA and CDR2 FQGNSA. Next came a second PCR, run for roughly 7 to 12 cycles, which used a sample-barcoded 5' primer along with a J-beta primer mix. Each CDR3 protein gets one entry after TCRdb re-called the 5' RACE reads with MiXCR. The data hold over 950,000 distinct CDR3 sequences, with roughly two fifths observed a single time. Sample donors were healthy Caucasian individuals that came from Russia, aged roughly 6 to 100.

This TCR was recovered from a man aged 18 to 35 in good health. The sample was blood. The genes are TRBV7-2 and TRBJ1-1; 7 nucleotides line up with TRBD1. For the CDR3, the DNA is TGTGCCAGCAGCCTAATCATCCGCGCAACGGACAGGCAGAACACTGAAGCTTTCTTT. Translation: CASSLIIRATDRQNTEAFF.